This TCR beta chain emerged from a study of OX40 agonist ivuxolimab in advanced cancers. In the study overall: The study treated patients with ivuxolimab, an agonistic anti-OX40 (CD134) antibody.

Germline V CDR1 and CDR2: LGHNA, YNFKEQ. Trimming took off 2 bases at V and 6 bases at J, with 13 bases between the two ends. This CDR3 has 14 residues. Some clones are missing from TCRdb's copy, which holds only in-frame ones; the method was immunoSEQ multiplex PCR. The table records roughly 97,000 clones, 70% to 90% of them present only once. The clonotype originates from an adult with an advanced solid tumor such as melanoma, head and neck, liver or kidney cancer. The chain is built from TRBV4-2 and TRBJ1-1; D is unclear. Material: CD4+ or CD8+ T cells sorted from blood, obtained in a trial of the OX40 agonist ivuxolimab. CDR3 nucleotide sequence: TGTGCCAGCAGCCAACAGACCCTCGGGGCTGAAGCTTTCTTT. Translation: CASSQQTLGAEAFF.